The rows below give T cell receptor beta chains drawn from one sample of a study of T-cell memory formation after mild COVID-19. Using its own MiXCR run on the 5' RACE reads, TCRdb lists one record per CDR3 protein. The table includes approximately 500,000 distinct CDR3 sequences, 25% detected once. The specimen was PBMCs or a T cell subset sorted from them (not recorded which). The source is an adult woman who had mild COVID-19 (a few samples of this study predate the infection). Cell type and time point are not known. Each CDR3 is given with its conserved first and last residue. D genes are given only for firm matches. Only some rows state a clone size, as once, few, many or a class for expanded clones.

clone size | J gene | V gene | CDR3 length | D gene | CDR3 DNA | CDR3 protein
NA | TRBJ2-1 | TRBV19 | 16 | TRBD2 | TGTGCCAGTAGTATAGGGGGACTAGCGGGAGAGGATGAGCAGTTCTTC | CASSIGGLAGEDEQFF
NA | TRBJ2-7 | TRBV9 | 13 | NA | TGTGCCAGCAGCGTAGGAGTGGGCTACGAGCAGTACTTC | CASSVGVGYEQYF
many | TRBJ2-6 | TRBV10-3 | 14 | NA | TGTGCCAGCCAACCAGGAACTGGGGCCAACGTCCTGACTTTC | CASQPGTGANVLTF
NA | TRBJ2-7 | TRBV12-3/TRBV12-4 | 12 | NA | TGTGCCAGCAGTCCTAGTAGGTCCGAGCAGTACTTC | CASSPSRSEQYF
NA | TRBJ1-1 | TRBV18 | 15 | NA | TGTGCCAGCTCACCGGAGGGCAAAATGAACACTGAAGCTTTCTTT | CASSPEGKMNTEAFF
NA | TRBJ1-1 | TRBV20-1 | 14 | NA | TGCAGTGCTAGTTCTCTCTGGGGTATCACTGAAGCTTTCTTT | CSASSLWGITEAFF
NA | TRBJ2-3 | TRBV12-3/TRBV12-4 | 13 | NA | TGTGCCAGCACAGGACAGATCCTAGATACGCAGTATTTT | CASTGQILDTQYF
few | TRBJ2-6 | TRBV12-3/TRBV12-4 | 17 | NA | TGTGCCAGCAGTTTAGGGGCCGGTTACTCTGGGGCCAACGTCCTGACTTTC | CASSLGAGYSGANVLTF
NA | TRBJ1-1 | TRBV20-1 | 13 | NA | TGCAGTGCTAGGGAGATAGGAGCCACTGAAGCTTTCTTT | CSAREIGATEAFF
NA | TRBJ2-5 | TRBV29-1 | 16 | NA | TGCAGCGTTGAGGGGGGAATGGGCCCCTACGCAGGGACCCAGTACTTC | CSVEGGMGPYAGTQYF
NA | TRBJ1-5 | TRBV4-1 | 15 | NA | TGCGCCAGCAGCCAAGTGGGGGAGGGGAGGCAGCCCCAGCATTTT | CASSQVGEGRQPQHF
few | TRBJ2-5 | TRBV20-1 | 12 | NA | TGCAGTGCGACCAACCGAAGAGAGACCCAGTACTTC | CSATNRRETQYF
few | TRBJ1-1 | TRBV6-5 | 14 | TRBD1 | TGTGCCAGCAACAGACAGGGGATGAACACTGAAGCTTTCTTT | CASNRQGMNTEAFF
few | TRBJ2-7 | TRBV7-2 | 15 | NA | TGTGCCAGCAGCTTAATGGGGGCCCTCTCCTACGAGCAGTACTTC | CASSLMGALSYEQYF
few | TRBJ2-2 | TRBV4-1 | 15 | TRBD1 | TGCGCCAGCAGCCCGACAGGGGTAAACACCGGGGAGCTGTTTTTT | CASSPTGVNTGELFF
many | TRBJ2-1 | TRBV11-2 | 15 | TRBD2 | TGTGCCAGCAGCGCGACTAGCGGGAGCCACAATGAGCAGTTCTTC | CASSATSGSHNEQFF
few | TRBJ1-1 | TRBV7-3 | 13 | TRBD1 | TGTGCCAGCAGCGTATCACAGGGGACTGAAGCTTTCTTT | CASSVSQGTEAFF
few | TRBJ2-7 | TRBV7-9 | 14 | NA | TGTGCCAGCAACGCCGGGACTCCCCGGGGCGAGCAGTACTTC | CASNAGTPRGEQYF
few | TRBJ1-5 | TRBV6-2/TRBV6-3 | 14 | TRBD1 | TGTGCCAGTAAGGGGGCGACGGGCAATCAGCCCCAGCATTTT | CASKGATGNQPQHF
NA | TRBJ2-7 | TRBV7-9 | 15 | TRBD1 | TGTGCCAGCAGCTTAGAGGGGGCTCAGGGGCGTAAGCAGTACTTC | CASSLEGAQGRKQYF
few | TRBJ2-1 | TRBV7-8 | 13 | NA | TGTGCCAGCAGCGGGGTTGGGTATGGTGAGCAGTTCTTC | CASSGVGYGEQFF
NA | TRBJ1-1 | TRBV20-1 | 14 | NA | TGCAGTGCTAGCCCCAAAAGGGTGAACACTGAAGCTTTCTTT | CSASPKRVNTEAFF
NA | TRBJ2-1 | TRBV4-1 | 13 | NA | TGCGCCAGCAGCGTTAGGGGAGGAGGTGAGCAGTTCTTC | CASSVRGGGEQFF
NA | TRBJ2-5 | TRBV7-6 | 14 | NA | TGTGCCAGCAGCTCCTTAGTGTTGCAAGAGACCCAGTACTTC | CASSSLVLQETQYF
many | TRBJ2-5 | TRBV7-6 | 13 | NA | TGTGCCAGCAGCCAAGGGCCCCAAGAGACCCAGTACTTC | CASSQGPQETQYF
NA | TRBJ2-2 | TRBV7-8 | 15 | NA | TGTGCCAGCAGCTTTATTAGCCGGGCCACCGGGGAGCTGTTTTTT | CASSFISRATGELFF
NA | TRBJ2-7 | TRBV20-1 | 15 | TRBD2 | TGCAGTGCTGCCGGGACTAGCTTCGGATCTTACGAGCAGTACTTC | CSAAGTSFGSYEQYF
once | TRBJ1-1 | TRBV18 | 12 | NA | TGTGCCAGCTCTCGGGACCTCACTGAAGCTTTCTTT | CASSRDLTEAFF
few | TRBJ2-3 | TRBV7-2 | 11 | NA | TGTGCCAGCAGCCCCCTGGATACGCAGTATTTT | CASSPLDTQYF
few | TRBJ2-2 | TRBV11-3 | 17 | TRBD2 | TGTGCCAGCAGCACCCCCCCTAGCGGGAGAAGGGACGGGGAGCTGTTTTTT | CASSTPPSGRRDGELFF
few | TRBJ1-2 | TRBV29-1 | 11 | NA | TGCAGCGTTGTGTCCGACTATGGCTACACCTTC | CSVVSDYGYTF
NA | TRBJ1-1 | TRBV30 | 15 | NA | TGTGCTTGCCTACGACGGCCCTCGGGGAACACTGAAGCTTTCTTT | CACLRRPSGNTEAFF
NA | TRBJ2-7 | TRBV4-1 | 15 | TRBD1 | TGCGCCAGCAGCTACGGGACAGGGGGCTTCTACGAGCAGTACTTC | CASSYGTGGFYEQYF
few | TRBJ2-2 | TRBV7-9 | 15 | TRBD2 | TGTGCCAGCAGATCCCGGGAGGGGGACACCGGGGAGCTGTTTTTT | CASRSREGDTGELFF
NA | TRBJ2-7 | TRBV11-2 | 12 | NA | TGTGCCAGCAGCTTAGGTCGTCCCGAGCAGTACTTC | CASSLGRPEQYF
NA | TRBJ2-3 | TRBV9 | 17 | NA | TGTGCCAGCTCCCCGCGTGGCGCGTTAGGTCCCACAGATACGCAGTATTTT | CASSPRGALGPTDTQYF
few | TRBJ2-7 | TRBV9 | 16 | NA | TGTGCCAGCAGCGTAGGCCTTTCCAGGGGCTCCGACGAGCAGTACTTC | CASSVGLSRGSDEQYF
NA | TRBJ2-6 | TRBV7-9 | 17 | NA | TGTGCCAGCAGCCCCACAGCGGCCGGCTCTGGGGCCAACGTCCTGACTTTC | CASSPTAAGSGANVLTF
NA | TRBJ2-1 | TRBV7-9 | 15 | TRBD2 | TGTGCCAGCAGCGGTACTAGCGGGCATTACAATGAGCAGTTCTTC | CASSGTSGHYNEQFF
NA | TRBJ2-7 | TRBV4-2 | 16 | TRBD1 | TGTGCCAGCAGCCCGGGGGGACAGGGGCTATCCTACGAGCAGTACTTC | CASSPGGQGLSYEQYF
NA | TRBJ1-1 | TRBV20-1 | 14 | NA | TGCAGTGCTAGGACGGGGGGGAGTAACACTGAAGCTTTCTTT | CSARTGGSNTEAFF
NA | TRBJ2-5 | TRBV9 | 18 | TRBD2 | TGTGCCAGCAGCGCCGGACTAGCGGGAGGGGTGATCCAAGAGACCCAGTACTTC | CASSAGLAGGVIQETQYF
NA | TRBJ1-1 | TRBV30 | 14 | NA | TGTGCCTGGACGCTCGGGGTGGGAAACACTGAAGCTTTCTTT | CAWTLGVGNTEAFF
few | TRBJ2-5 | TRBV19 | 19 | TRBD2 | TGTGCCAGCACCCAGGGACTAGCGGGAGCAGAGTTCACAGTGGAGACCCAGTACTTC | CASTQGLAGAEFTVETQYF
few | TRBJ2-7 | TRBV6-5 | 13 | NA | TGTGCCAGCTCTAGGGCAGCCGCCTACGAGCAGTACTTC | CASSRAAAYEQYF
few | TRBJ2-1 | TRBV24-1 | 21 | TRBD2 | TGTGCCACCGAGGGAGTCGGGGAGCCGGGCCTAGCGGGAGACTCCTACAATGAGCAGTTCTTC | CATEGVGEPGLAGDSYNEQFF
few | TRBJ2-3 | TRBV6-1 | 17 | TRBD2 | TGTGCCACCTGTTGTGAAAGCGGGGGGAGGTACACAGATACGCAGTATTTT | CATCCESGGRYTDTQYF
NA | TRBJ2-7 | TRBV7-9 | 15 | NA | TGTGCCAGCAGCTTAGGGGCGATAGGGGTCTACGAGCAGTACTTC | CASSLGAIGVYEQYF
NA | TRBJ1-4 | TRBV2 | 11 | NA | TGTGCCAGCAGAACCCATGAAAAACTGTTTTTT | CASRTHEKLFF
many | TRBJ2-3 | TRBV7-2 | 16 | TRBD2 | TGTGCCAGCAGAGCTCGGGCGGGAGGCGTCACAGATACGCAGTATTTT | CASRARAGGVTDTQYF